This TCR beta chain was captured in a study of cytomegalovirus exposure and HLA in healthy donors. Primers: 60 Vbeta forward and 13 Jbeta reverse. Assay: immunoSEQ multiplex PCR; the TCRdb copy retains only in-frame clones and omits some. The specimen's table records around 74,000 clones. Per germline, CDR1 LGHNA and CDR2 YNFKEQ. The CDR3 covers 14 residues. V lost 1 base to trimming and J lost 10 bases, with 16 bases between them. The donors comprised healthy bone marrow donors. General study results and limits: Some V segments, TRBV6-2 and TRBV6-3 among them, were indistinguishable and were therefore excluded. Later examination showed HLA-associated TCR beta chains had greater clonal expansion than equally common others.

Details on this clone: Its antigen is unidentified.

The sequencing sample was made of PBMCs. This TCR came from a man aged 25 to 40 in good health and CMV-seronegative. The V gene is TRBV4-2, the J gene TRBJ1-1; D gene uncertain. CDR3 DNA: TGTGCCAGCAGCCAAGTACAGCTATGGTCGGCAGCTTTCTTT. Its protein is CASSQVQLWSAAFF.